This passage covers 9 T cell receptor beta chains from one sample sequenced in a study of shared clonotypes between healthy human individuals. Generated by immunoSEQ multiplex PCR, the TCRdb table keeps only in-frame clones and is missing some. The table shows roughly 2.5 million clones, with approximately 94% occurring only once. The sample comprised naive CD4+ T cells sorted from blood. Subset described: CD45RA+ positively selected. The receptors shown here come from a man in his late teens or twenties in good health.

This clone was counted between two and nine times. The CDR3 protein is CASSQALASDSPLHF. The CDR3 nucleotides are TGCGCCAGCAGCCAAGCCCTCGCATCGGATTCACCCCTCCACTTT. This chain uses TRBV4-1 with TRBJ1-6; D remains ambiguous. The CDR3 runs 15 residues. Germline-derived CDR1 and CDR2 are MGHRA and YSYEKL. Between the trimmed V and J ends, which lost 1 base and 8 bases, there was a span of 12 bases.

The chain carries TRBV6-1 and TRBJ2-7; 11 bases line up with TRBD2. This CDR3 has 14 amino acids. V lost 6 bases, J lost 4 bases, and 5 bases stayed unmatched. CDR1 MNHNS and CDR2 SASEGT come from the germline V gene. CDR3 DNA sequence: TGTGCCAGCAGGAGTAGCGGGGGGGGATACGAGCAGTACTTC. Amino acid sequence: CASRSSGGGYEQYF.

This clone was seen only once. The J gene is TRBJ1-5, the V gene TRBV2; weak D call: TRBD1 (5 bases). Trimming stripped 0 bases from V and 1 base from J, with 16 bases between. The CDR3 extends over 18 amino acids. CDR1 is SNHLY and CDR2 is FYNNEI in the germline V gene. The chain's CDR3 is CASSEARPGRDSNQPQHF. The DNA for the CDR3 is TGTGCCAGCAGTGAAGCGCGTCCCGGCCGGGACAGCAATCAGCCCCAGCATTTT. The entire variable domain, with the rest obtained from reference TRBV2 and TRBJ1-5, is as follows: EPEVTQTPSHQVTQMGQEVILRCVPISNHLYFYWYRQILGQKVEFLVSFYNNEISEKSEIFDDQFSVERPDGSNFTLKIRSTKLEDSAMYFCASSEARPGRDSNQPQHFGDGTRLSIL.

With respect to this clone: In the same sample, other DNA sequences code for this CDR3. V gene TRBV6-6 combines with J gene TRBJ1-5; D gene uncertain. V was shortened by 5 bases and J by 0 bases, with 8 bases between the two germline ends. There are 14 residues in the CDR3. Germline lookup yields CDR1 MNHNY and CDR2 SVGAGI (reference sequence). The DNA of the CDR3 is TGTGCCAGCAGTGAGACGTATAGCAATCAGCCCCAGCATTTT. Translating gives CASSETYSNQPQHF.

This clone appeared a single time. This chain connects TRBV4-3 to TRBJ2-3, with a weak D call TRBD2 (6 bases). In germline, CDR1 is LGHNA, CDR2 YSLEER. The CDR3 runs 18 residues. The V end lost 1 base, the J end lost 2 bases, and 19 bases lay between the germline ends. CDR3 region: CASSQAPLGEVNTDTQYF. CDR3 DNA sequence: TGCGCCAGCAGCCAAGCCCCCCTAGGGGAGGTCAACACAGATACGCAGTATTTT.

This clone was seen a handful of times. The chain uses TRBV7-9 and TRBJ1-2; D is uncertain. Germline V gene sequence: CDR1 SEHNR, CDR2 FQNEAQ (reference sequence). Trimming took off 0 bases at V and 7 bases at J, with 6 bases between the two ends. The CDR3 is 12 residues long. Written as DNA, the CDR3 is TGTGCCAGCAGCTTAGCGTCTACTGGCTACACCTTC. Translating gives CASSLASTGYTF.

With regard to this clone: Different DNA sequences within this sample yield the same CDR3. The chain combines TRBV19 with TRBJ2-5; perhaps TRBD1 as D (6 bases). V lost 2 bases to trimming and J lost 3 bases, with 7 bases between them. This CDR3 is 13 amino acids long. Germline lookup yields CDR1 LNHDA and CDR2 SQIVND (reference sequence). This chain's CDR3 is CASSITGKETQYF. CDR3 nucleotides: TGTGCCAGTAGTATAACAGGGAAAGAGACCCAGTACTTC.

V usage is TRBV5-1 and J usage is TRBJ2-1, with 7 positions matching TRBD1. From germline, CDR1 is SGHRS and CDR2 YFSETQ. The CDR3 runs to 16 residues. V lost 3 bases, J lost 1 base, and 7 bases stayed unmatched. CDR3 sequence (DNA): TGCGCCAGCAGCTCTACAGACAGGGCGTCCTACAATGAGCAGTTCTTC. As protein: CASSSTDRASYNEQFF.

This chain links TRBV10-3 with TRBJ1-1; TRBD1 might be the D (5 bases). The ends were cut back, 11 bases at V and 1 base at J, with 14 bases in the middle. The CDR3 is 13 residues long. Germline CDR1 reads ENHRY; CDR2 reads SYGVKD. CDR3 nucleotides: TGTGCCGCGAGGGGAGAGCGGAACACTGAAGCTTTCTTT. It codes for CAARGERNTEAFF.